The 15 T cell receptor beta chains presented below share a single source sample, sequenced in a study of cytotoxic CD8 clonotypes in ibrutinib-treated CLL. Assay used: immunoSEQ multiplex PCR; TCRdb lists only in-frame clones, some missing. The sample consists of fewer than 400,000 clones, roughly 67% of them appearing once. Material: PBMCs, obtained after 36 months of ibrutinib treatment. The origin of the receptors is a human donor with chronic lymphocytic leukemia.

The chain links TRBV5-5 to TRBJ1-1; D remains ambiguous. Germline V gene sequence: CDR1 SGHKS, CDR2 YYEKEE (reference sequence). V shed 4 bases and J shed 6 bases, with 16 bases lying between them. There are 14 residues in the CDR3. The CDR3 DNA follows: TGTGCCAGCAGCAACGTGATGAAATACTCTGAAGCTTTCTTT. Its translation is CASSNVMKYSEAFF.

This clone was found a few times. CDR3 protein: CASSSPRQHYGYTF. The CDR3 coding sequence is TGTGCCAGCAGCTCCCCGAGGCAGCACTATGGCTACACCTTC. The chain uses TRBV11-1 and TRBJ1-2; D is ambiguous. V was trimmed by 4 bases and J by 3 bases, leaving 12 bases between them. Germline V gene data show CDR1 as SGHAT and CDR2 as FQDESV (reference sequence). The CDR3 totals 14 residues.

CDR3 bases: TGCGCCAGCAGCCGAACGATGGGGTCGGCGGAGACCCAGTACTTC. This sequence encodes CASSRTMGSAETQYF. V usage is TRBV4-3 and J usage is TRBJ2-5; D not certain. Trimming shortened V by 4 bases and J by 5 bases, and 17 bases separated the two germline ends. Germline V gene lookup returns CDR1 LGHNA and CDR2 YSLEER. This CDR3 has 15 residues.

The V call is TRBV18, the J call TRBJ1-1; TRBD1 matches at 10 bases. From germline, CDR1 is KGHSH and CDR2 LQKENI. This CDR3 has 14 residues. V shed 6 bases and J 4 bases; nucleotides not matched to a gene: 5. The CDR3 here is CASSTGTGVTEAFF. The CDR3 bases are TGTGCCAGCTCCACCGGGACAGGGGTCACTGAAGCTTTCTTT.

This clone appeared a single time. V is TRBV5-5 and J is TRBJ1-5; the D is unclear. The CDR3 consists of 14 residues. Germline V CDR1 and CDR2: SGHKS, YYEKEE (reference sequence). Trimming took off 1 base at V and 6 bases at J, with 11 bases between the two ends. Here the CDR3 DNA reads TGTGCCAGCAGCTTGACAACGGGGAGTCAGCCCCAGCATTTT. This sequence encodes CASSLTTGSQPQHF.

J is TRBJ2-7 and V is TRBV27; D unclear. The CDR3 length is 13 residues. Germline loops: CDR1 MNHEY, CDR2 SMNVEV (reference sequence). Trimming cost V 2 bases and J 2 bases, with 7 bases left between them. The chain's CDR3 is CASSLNIAYEQYF. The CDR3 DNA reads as TGTGCCAGCAGTTTAAACATAGCCTACGAGCAGTACTTC.

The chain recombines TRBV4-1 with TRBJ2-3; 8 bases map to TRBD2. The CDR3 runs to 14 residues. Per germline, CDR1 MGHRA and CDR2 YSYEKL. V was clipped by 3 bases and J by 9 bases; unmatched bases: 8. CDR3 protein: CASSQGGGIQTQYF. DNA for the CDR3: TGCGCCAGCAGCCAGGGCGGGGGGATTCAAACGCAGTATTTT.

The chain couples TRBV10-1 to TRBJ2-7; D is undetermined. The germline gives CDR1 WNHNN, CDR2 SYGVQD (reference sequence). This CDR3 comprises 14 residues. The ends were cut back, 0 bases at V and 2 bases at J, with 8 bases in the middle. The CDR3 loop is CASSESGHPYEQYF. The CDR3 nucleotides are TGCGCCAGCAGTGAGTCCGGTCACCCCTACGAGCAGTACTTC.

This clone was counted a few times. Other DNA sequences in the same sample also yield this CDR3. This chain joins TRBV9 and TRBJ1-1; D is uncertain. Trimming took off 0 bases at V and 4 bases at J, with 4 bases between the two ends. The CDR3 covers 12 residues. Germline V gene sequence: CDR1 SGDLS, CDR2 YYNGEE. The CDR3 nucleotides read TGTGCCAGCAGCGTAGCAGGCACTGAAGCTTTCTTT. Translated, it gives CASSVAGTEAFF.

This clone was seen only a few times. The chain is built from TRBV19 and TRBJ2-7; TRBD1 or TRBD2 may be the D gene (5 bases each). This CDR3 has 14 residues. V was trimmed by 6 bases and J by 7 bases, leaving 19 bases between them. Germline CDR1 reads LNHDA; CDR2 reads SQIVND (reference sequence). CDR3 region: CASREWQGREEQYF. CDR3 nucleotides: TGTGCCAGTAGGGAATGGCAGGGACGCGAGGAGCAGTACTTC.

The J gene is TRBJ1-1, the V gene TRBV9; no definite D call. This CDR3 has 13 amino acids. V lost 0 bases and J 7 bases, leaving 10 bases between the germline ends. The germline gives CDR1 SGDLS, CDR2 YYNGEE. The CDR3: CASSVAGYGEAFF. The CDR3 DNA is TGTGCCAGCAGCGTAGCGGGTTACGGTGAAGCTTTCTTT.

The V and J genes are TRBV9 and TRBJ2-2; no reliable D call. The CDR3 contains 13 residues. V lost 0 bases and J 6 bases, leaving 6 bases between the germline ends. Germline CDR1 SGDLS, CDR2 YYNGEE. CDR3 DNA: TGTGCCAGCAGCGTAGAAGTCTCCGGGGAGCTGTTTTTT. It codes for CASSVEVSGELFF.

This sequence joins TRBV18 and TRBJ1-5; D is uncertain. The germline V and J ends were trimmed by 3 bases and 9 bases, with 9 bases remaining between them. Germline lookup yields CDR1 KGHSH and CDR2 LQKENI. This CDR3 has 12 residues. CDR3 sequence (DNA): TGTGCCAGCTCACCCACCCTCGGGCCCCAGCATTTT. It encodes CASSPTLGPQHF.

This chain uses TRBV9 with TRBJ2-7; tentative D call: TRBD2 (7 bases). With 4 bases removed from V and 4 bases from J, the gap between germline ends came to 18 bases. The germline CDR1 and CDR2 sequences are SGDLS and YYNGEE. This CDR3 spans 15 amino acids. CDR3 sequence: CASSPEGGGPYEQYF. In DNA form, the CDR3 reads TGTGCCAGCAGCCCCGAGGGGGGAGGGCCTTACGAGCAGTACTTC.

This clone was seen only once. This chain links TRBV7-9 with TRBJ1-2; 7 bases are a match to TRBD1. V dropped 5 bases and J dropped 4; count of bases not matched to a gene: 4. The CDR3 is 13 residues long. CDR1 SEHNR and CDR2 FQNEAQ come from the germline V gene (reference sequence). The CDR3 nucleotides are TGTGCCAGCAGCGGGACAGCGAGCTATGGCTACACCTTC. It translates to CASSGTASYGYTF.